The 18 T cell receptor beta chains below all came from one sample that was sequenced in a study of low-dose radiotherapy and immunotherapy resistance in tumors. Alpha and beta chains were covered, as first-strand cDNA relied on TRAV- and TRBV-specific primers. PCR amplification of the TCRs was performed with Phusion for 20 PCR cycles, and it relied on a constant-region primer together with a V-primer adapter. TCRdb used MiXCR to reprocess the reads, holding one entry per CDR3 protein. The sample holds under 35,000 distinct CDR3 sequences; under 55% are singletons and the top ten take approximately 5.4%. Time point specified: after trial treatment. Treatment defined: LDRT plus nivolumab, ipilimumab, low-dose cyclophosphamide and aspirin (RACIN trial). Material: PBMCs, obtained after low-dose radiotherapy plus immunotherapy. The receptors were gathered from a male donor with gallbladder cancer.

This clonotype is labeled medium-sized (0.01 to 0.1%). The V call is TRBV28, the J call TRBJ2-4; D possibly uses TRBD1 or TRBD2 (6 bases each). The V end was cut by 6 bases, the J end by 0 bases, with 12 bases between. This CDR3 has 15 amino acids. Per the germline V gene, CDR1 is MDHEN and CDR2 is SYDVKM. The CDR3 spells CASSPGEVAKNIQYF. CDR3 sequence (DNA): TGTGCCAGCAGCCCAGGGGAGGTAGCCAAAAACATTCAGTACTTC. Filled out from reference TRBV28 and TRBJ2-4, the complete variable domain reads DVKVTQSSRYLVKRTGEKVFLECVQDMDHENMFWYRQDPGLGLRLIYFSYDVKMKEKGDIPEGYSVSREKKERFSLILESASTNQTSMYLCASSPGEVAKNIQYFGAGTRLSVL.

This clonotype was seen repeatedly, ten times or more. The chain links TRBV12-3 or TRBV12-4 to TRBJ1-1; 8 bases fit TRBD1. The CDR3 is made up of 13 amino acids. The trim removed 7 bases at V and 5 bases at J, leaving 6 bases unmatched. The CDR3, as DNA: TGTGCCAGCACCGTGGACAGGGTGACTGAAGCTTTCTTT. Its translation is CASTVDRVTEAFF.

This clonotype was seen more than once but under ten times. The genes are TRBV28 and TRBJ2-5; D might be TRBD2 (6 bases). The CDR3 is made up of 15 amino acids. CDR1 and CDR2 (germline): MDHEN, SYDVKM. Trimming shortened V by 3 bases and J by 0 bases, and 11 bases separated the two germline ends. The DNA of the CDR3 is TGTGCCAGCAGTTTGGGGGGTGGGTACCAAGAGACCCAGTACTTC. It codes for CASSLGGGYQETQYF.

There are many counts of this clonotype. V gene TRBV20-1 combines with J gene TRBJ2-4; tentative D call: TRBD1 (6 bases). The CDR3 loop spans 16 amino acids. Germline CDR1 DFQATT, CDR2 SNEGSKA (reference sequence). V lost 4 bases to trimming and J lost 0 bases, with 16 bases between them. This chain's CDR3 is CSAKQPGQLAKNIQYF. CDR3 bases: TGCAGTGCTAAGCAACCGGGACAACTAGCCAAAAACATTCAGTACTTC.

This clonotype was counted once. The chain combines TRBV11-2 with TRBJ1-1; 7 bases map to TRBD1. Trimming cost V 5 bases and J 4 bases; bases outside gene matches: 7. CDR1 SGHAT and CDR2 FQNNGV come from the germline V gene. The CDR3 runs 14 residues. CDR3 residues: CASSPRTGATEAFF. For the CDR3, the DNA is TGTGCCAGCAGCCCAAGGACAGGTGCCACTGAAGCTTTCTTT.

This clonotype showed up many times. The chain employs TRBV20-1 and TRBJ1-6; D is unresolved. The CDR3 contains 16 residues. Germline V gives CDR1 DFQATT, CDR2 SNEGSKA (reference sequence). V lost 5 bases and J lost 5, with 19 bases in between. CDR3 protein: CSASLGAPQNNSPLHF. In DNA, the CDR3 is TGCAGTGCTTCTCTAGGAGCCCCTCAGAATAATTCACCCCTCCACTTT.

This clonotype was observed a handful of times. V is TRBV2 and J is TRBJ2-7; D is unclear. Trimming removed 3 bases at V and 0 bases at J, with 9 bases between. Germline-derived CDR1 and CDR2 are SNHLY and FYNNEI. The CDR3 sequence is 14 residues long. The CDR3 region has the DNA TGTGCCAGCAGTGAGGAGCGAGGCTCCTACGAGCAGTACTTC. Protein: CASSEERGSYEQYF.

The chain combines TRBV21-1 with TRBJ1-4. TRBV21-1 corresponds to a pseudogene. The CDR3 runs to 14 residues. The CDR3 reads CASSKESYNEKLFF. CDR3 DNA: TGTGCCAGCAGCAAAGAAAGTTATAATGAAAAACTGTTTTTT.

The chain joins TRBV12-3 or TRBV12-4 to TRBJ2-1; weak D call: TRBD1 (5 bases). The CDR3 contains 13 residues. Trimming left V 5 bases short and J 4 bases short, with 9 bases between. This CDR3 is CASSQNRYNEQFF. In DNA, the CDR3 is TGTGCCAGCAGTCAGAACAGGTACAATGAGCAGTTCTTC.

This clonotype is medium-sized (0.01 to 0.1%) within its sample. The CDR3 loop is CASSLGTGAANSNQPQHF. CDR3 bases: TGTGCCAGCAGTTTAGGGACAGGGGCCGCCAATAGCAATCAGCCCCAGCATTTT. V gene TRBV12-3 or TRBV12-4 combines with J gene TRBJ1-5, with TRBD1 matching over 9 bases. The CDR3 has 18 amino acids. V was clipped by 1 base and J by 0 bases; unmatched bases: 7.

This clonotype was counted at least ten times. The CDR3 reads CASYWTGNTGELFF. CDR3 sequence (DNA): TGTGCCAGCTATTGGACAGGGAACACCGGGGAGCTGTTTTTT. The J gene is TRBJ2-2, the V gene TRBV19; TRBD1 agrees at 7 bases. Germline V gene sequence: CDR1 LNHDA, CDR2 SQIVND (reference sequence). V dropped 9 bases and J dropped 1; count of bases not matched to a gene: 5. This CDR3 has 14 amino acids.

V and J are TRBV5-1 and TRBJ1-1, with D possibly TRBD1 on 6 matching bases. This CDR3 comprises 15 residues. Germline lookup yields CDR1 SGHRS and CDR2 YFSETQ. The V gene lost 4 bases and the J gene lost 6 bases, with 19 bases spanning the gap. CDR3 DNA sequence: TGCGCCAGCAGCAAGGTACAGGGCGGTCGGGCTGAAGCTTTCTTT. The encoded protein is CASSKVQGGRAEAFF.

The chain couples TRBV7-2 to TRBJ1-1; no reliable D call. This CDR3 contains 14 residues. The V end was cut by 2 bases, the J end by 1 base, with 8 bases between. Per the germline V gene, CDR1 is SGHTA and CDR2 is FQGNSA. As DNA, the CDR3 is TGTGCCAGCAGCTTAAGCTGGGGGAACACTGAAGCTTTCTTT. Encoded protein: CASSLSWGNTEAFF.

V usage is TRBV12-5 and J usage is TRBJ2-1; D call uncertain. Looked up from germline, CDR1 is LGHNT and CDR2 is FRNRAP. The CDR3 has 11 residues. The V end lost 3 bases, the J end lost 10 bases, and 7 bases lay between the germline ends. The CDR3 sequence is CASGFVYEQFF. The CDR3 nucleotides are TGTGCTAGTGGTTTCGTCTACGAGCAGTTCTTC.

About this clonotype: A far larger clone is only one base removed, so a read error is likely. The chain links TRBV4-2 to TRBJ2-7, with D uncertain. In germline, CDR1 is LGHNA, CDR2 YNFKEQ. The CDR3 runs to 16 residues. V was shortened by 0 bases and J by 7 bases, with 19 bases between the two germline ends. CDR3 DNA sequence: TGTGCCAGCAGCCAAGAAGGGTGGCCCCAAGGTGGGGAGCAGTACTTC. This codes for CASSQEGWPQGGEQYF.

This clonotype was observed a handful of times. This chain links TRBV18 with TRBJ2-7, with D possibly TRBD1 on 5 matching bases. Germline lookup yields CDR1 KGHSH and CDR2 LQKENI. Deletions cut 9 bases from V and 3 bases from J, with 9 bases between. This CDR3 is 11 amino acids long. The CDR3 nucleotides read TGTGCCAGTTCGGACAACTACGAGCAGTACTTC. Its translation is CASSDNYEQYF.

The chain carries TRBV3-1 and TRBJ1-4; D remains unclear. V lost 4 bases and J 8 bases, leaving 11 bases between the germline ends. The CDR3 consists of 13 residues. Germline assignment: CDR1 LGHDT and CDR2 YNNKEL (reference sequence). The CDR3 sequence: CASSLRGGEKLFF. The CDR3 coding sequence is TGTGCCAGCAGCCTCCGGGGAGGCGAAAAACTGTTTTTT.

This clonotype has a count of ten or more. The chain uses TRBV27 and TRBJ1-5, with TRBD1 matching 7 bases. The CDR3 sequence is 15 residues long. V was pared by 7 bases and J by 2 bases, with 8 bases of the junction left unmatched. Germline V gene lookup returns CDR1 MNHEY and CDR2 SMNVEV (reference sequence). The CDR3 DNA reads as TGTGCCAGCAAGATTACAGGGGATCGCAATCAGCCCCAGCATTTT. Translated: CASKITGDRNQPQHF.